The 8 T cell receptor beta chains given below trace back to one sample, sequenced in a study of OX40 agonist ivuxolimab in advanced cancers. Assay: immunoSEQ multiplex PCR; the TCRdb copy retains only in-frame clones and omits some. The table lists around 64,000 clones, approximately 88% of them singletons, with approximately 8% in the top ten. Sequenced here: CD4+ or CD8+ T cells sorted from blood, sampled in a trial of the OX40 agonist ivuxolimab. These TCRs come from an adult with an advanced solid tumor such as melanoma, head and neck, liver or kidney cancer.

The chain couples TRBV5-6 to TRBJ2-7; D is possibly TRBD2 (6 bases). This CDR3 region has 12 residues. Trimming removed 2 bases from V and 12 bases from J, with 15 bases in between. In germline, CDR1 is SGHDT, CDR2 YYEEEE. The CDR3 region is CASSFDTRGLYF. In DNA form, the CDR3 reads TGTGCCAGCAGCTTTGACACGAGGGGACTGTACTTC.

This rearrangement joins TRBV18 to TRBJ1-2; the D is unclear. V was pared by 2 bases and J by 3 bases, with 13 bases between. CDR3 length: 15 residues. The germline V gene encodes CDR1 KGHSH and CDR2 LQKENI. This CDR3 reads CASSPGPGRDYGYTF. DNA of the CDR3: TGTGCCAGCTCACCAGGGCCAGGAAGGGACTATGGCTACACCTTC. Looking up the rest from reference TRBV18 and TRBJ1-2 gives the full variable domain: NAGVMQNPRHLVRRRGQEARLRCSPMKGHSHVYWYRQLPEEGLKFMVYLQKENIIDESGMPKERFSAEFPKEGPSILRIQQVVRGDSAAYFCASSPGPGRDYGYTFGSGTRLTVV.

This chain joins TRBV27 and TRBJ2-1; D call uncertain. Germline CDR1 reads MNHEY; CDR2 reads SMNVEV (reference sequence). This CDR3 comprises 15 residues. V dropped 1 base and J dropped 5 bases, with 12 bases sitting between them. CDR3 nucleotide sequence: TGTGCCAGCAGTTTATTATTCCTTCGAGACAATGAGCAGTTCTTC. Translated, it gives CASSLLFLRDNEQFF.

J is TRBJ1-1 and V is TRBV9; 8 nucleotides match TRBD1. Trimming cost V 7 bases and J 1 base; bases outside gene matches: 3. Germline CDR1 reads SGDLS; CDR2 reads YYNGEE. The length of the CDR3 is 13 residues. As DNA, the CDR3 is TGTGCCAGCGCCCAGGGGGCGAACACTGAAGCTTTCTTT. Residues: CASAQGANTEAFF.

The chain is built from TRBV6-5 and TRBJ1-5; unclear D gene. Germline loops: CDR1 MNHEY, CDR2 SVGAGI. V was shortened by 3 bases and J by 4 bases, with 7 bases between the two germline ends. The CDR3 is 13 amino acids. The CDR3 is CASSYLGNQPQHF. Here the CDR3 DNA reads TGTGCCAGCAGTTATTTGGGAAATCAGCCCCAGCATTTT.

This clone was counted ten times or more. V and J are TRBV2 and TRBJ1-1; D uncertain. The CDR3 sequence is 16 residues long. The V and J ends lost 3 bases and 2 bases respectively, with 16 bases between them. Germline loops: CDR1 SNHLY, CDR2 FYNNEI. The CDR3 DNA is TGTGCCAGCAGTGAGTGGGAGGGAACGTTAAACACTGAAGCTTTCTTT. Translation gives CASSEWEGTLNTEAFF.

The J gene is TRBJ2-2, the V gene TRBV27; TRBD1 matches at 7 bases. Germline assignment: CDR1 MNHEY and CDR2 SMNVEV (reference sequence). The length of the CDR3 is 16 residues. Trimming removed 3 bases from V and 4 bases from J; junction bases left unmatched: 8. The DNA for the CDR3 is TGTGCCAGCAGTTTTGGAGACAGGGTGAGCACCGGGGAGCTGTTTTTT. Residues: CASSFGDRVSTGELFF.

This rearrangement joins TRBV7-8 to TRBJ2-5; 7 bases align to TRBD1. The junction had 10 bases not matched to a gene; V was cut back by 1 base and J by 5 bases. This CDR3 has 16 residues. The V gene's germline CDR1 is SGHVS and CDR2 FQNEAQ. As DNA, the CDR3 is TGTGCCAGCAGCTTAGGGACAGGAGTGGGGTCGGAGACCCAGTACTTC. Residues: CASSLGTGVGSETQYF.